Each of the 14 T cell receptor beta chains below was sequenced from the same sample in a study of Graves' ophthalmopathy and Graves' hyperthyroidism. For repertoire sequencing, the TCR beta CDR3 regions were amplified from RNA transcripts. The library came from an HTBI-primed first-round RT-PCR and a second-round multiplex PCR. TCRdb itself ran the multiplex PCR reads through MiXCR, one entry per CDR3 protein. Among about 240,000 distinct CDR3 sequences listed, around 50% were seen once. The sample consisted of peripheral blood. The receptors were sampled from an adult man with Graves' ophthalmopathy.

The CDR3 loop reads CASHRRGTGNTIYF. The CDR3 DNA reads TGTGCCAGCCATCGTCGGGGAACCGGAAACACCATATATTTT. The chain recombines TRBV7-2 with TRBJ1-3; D not resolved. This CDR3 has 14 residues. The germline CDR1 and CDR2 sequences are SGHTA and FQGNSA. The germline V and J ends were trimmed by 8 bases and 4 bases, with 15 bases remaining between them. Full variable domain (missing parts from reference TRBV7-2 and TRBJ1-3): GAGVSQSPSNKVTEKGKDVELRCDPISGHTALYWYRQSLGQGLEFLIYFQGNSAPDKSGLPSDRFSAERTGGSVSTLTIQRTQQEDSAVYLCASHRRGTGNTIYFGEGSWLTVV.

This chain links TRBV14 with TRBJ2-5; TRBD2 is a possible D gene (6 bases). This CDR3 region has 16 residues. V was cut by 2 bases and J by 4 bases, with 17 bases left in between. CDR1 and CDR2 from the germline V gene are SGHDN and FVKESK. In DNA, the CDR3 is TGTGCCAGCAGCCAACCCCAGGCGGGGATAAGAGAGACCCAGTACTTC. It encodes CASSQPQAGIRETQYF. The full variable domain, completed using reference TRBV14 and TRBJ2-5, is EAGVTQFPSHSVIEKGQTVTLRCDPISGHDNLYWYRRVMGKEIKFLLHFVKESKQDESGMPNNRFLAERTGGTYSTLKVQPAELEDSGVYFCASSQPQAGIRETQYFGPGTRLLVL.

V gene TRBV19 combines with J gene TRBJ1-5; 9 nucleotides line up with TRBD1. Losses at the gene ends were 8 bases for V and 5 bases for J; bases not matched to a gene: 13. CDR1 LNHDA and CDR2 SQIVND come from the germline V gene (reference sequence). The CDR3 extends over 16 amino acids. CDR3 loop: CASGKDRGLLYQPQHF. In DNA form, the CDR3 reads TGTGCCAGTGGGAAGGACAGGGGCCTCCTCTATCAGCCCCAGCATTTT.

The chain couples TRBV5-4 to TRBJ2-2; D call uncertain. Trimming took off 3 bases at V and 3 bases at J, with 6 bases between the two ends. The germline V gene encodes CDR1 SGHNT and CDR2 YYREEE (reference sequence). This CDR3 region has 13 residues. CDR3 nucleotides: TGTGCCAGCAGCTGGTGGGACACCGGGGAGCTGTTTTTT. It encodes CASSWWDTGELFF.

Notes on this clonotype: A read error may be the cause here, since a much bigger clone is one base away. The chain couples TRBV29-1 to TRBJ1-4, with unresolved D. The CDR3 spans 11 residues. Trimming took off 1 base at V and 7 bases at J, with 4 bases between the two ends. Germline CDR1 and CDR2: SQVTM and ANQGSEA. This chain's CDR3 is CSVEGSEKLFF. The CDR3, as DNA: TGCAGCGTTGAAGGAAGTGAAAAACTGTTTTTT. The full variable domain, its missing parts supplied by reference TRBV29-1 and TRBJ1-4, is SAVISQKPSRDICQRGTSLTIQCQVDSQVTMMFWYRQQPGQSLTLIATANQGSEATYESGFVIDKFPISRPNLTFSTLTVSNMSPEDSSIYLCSVEGSEKLFFGSGTQLSVL.

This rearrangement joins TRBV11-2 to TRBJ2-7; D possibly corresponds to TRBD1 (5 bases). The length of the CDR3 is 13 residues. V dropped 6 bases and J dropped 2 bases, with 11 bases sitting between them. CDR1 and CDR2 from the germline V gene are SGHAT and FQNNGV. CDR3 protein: CASSYTGPYEQYF. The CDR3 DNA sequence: TGTGCCAGCAGTTACACAGGCCCCTACGAGCAGTACTTC.

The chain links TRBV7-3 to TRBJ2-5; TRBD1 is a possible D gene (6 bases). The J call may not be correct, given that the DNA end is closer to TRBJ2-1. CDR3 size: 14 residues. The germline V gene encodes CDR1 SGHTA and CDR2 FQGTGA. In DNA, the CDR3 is TGTGCCAGCAGTCGGTTTCAGGGGTACAATGAGCAGTTCTTC. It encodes CASSRFQGYNEQFF.

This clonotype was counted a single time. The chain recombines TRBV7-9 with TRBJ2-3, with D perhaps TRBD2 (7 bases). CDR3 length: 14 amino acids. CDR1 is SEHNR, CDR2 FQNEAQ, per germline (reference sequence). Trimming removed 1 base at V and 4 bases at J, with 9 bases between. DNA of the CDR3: TGTGCCAGCAGCTTAGGAGGGGGGGCAGATACGCAGTATTTT. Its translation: CASSLGGGADTQYF.

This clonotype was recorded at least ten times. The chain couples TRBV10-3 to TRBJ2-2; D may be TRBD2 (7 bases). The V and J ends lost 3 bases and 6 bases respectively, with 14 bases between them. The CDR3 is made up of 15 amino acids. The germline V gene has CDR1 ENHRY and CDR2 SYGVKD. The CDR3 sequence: CAISELRGGSGELFF. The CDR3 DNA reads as TGTGCCATCAGTGAACTTAGGGGGGGATCCGGGGAGCTGTTTTTT.

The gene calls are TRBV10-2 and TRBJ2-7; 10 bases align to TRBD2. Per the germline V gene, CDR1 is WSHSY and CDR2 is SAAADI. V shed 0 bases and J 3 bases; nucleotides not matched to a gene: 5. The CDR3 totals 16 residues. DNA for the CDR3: TGCGCCAGCAGTGAGTCGACTCCTAGCGGGGGCTACGAGCAGTACTTC. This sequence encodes CASSESTPSGGYEQYF.

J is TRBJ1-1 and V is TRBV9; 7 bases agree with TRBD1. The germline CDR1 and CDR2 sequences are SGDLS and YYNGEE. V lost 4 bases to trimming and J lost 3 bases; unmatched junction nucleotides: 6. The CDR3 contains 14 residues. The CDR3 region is CASSLYRGYTEAFF. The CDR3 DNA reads TGTGCCAGCAGCTTGTACAGGGGTTACACTGAAGCTTTCTTT.

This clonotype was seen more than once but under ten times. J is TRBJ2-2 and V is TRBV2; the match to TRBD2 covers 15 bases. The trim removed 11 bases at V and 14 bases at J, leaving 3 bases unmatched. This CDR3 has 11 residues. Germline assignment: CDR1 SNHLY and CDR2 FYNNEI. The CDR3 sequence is CAWTSGGALFF. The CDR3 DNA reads TGTGCCTGGACTAGCGGGGGGGCCCTGTTTTTT.

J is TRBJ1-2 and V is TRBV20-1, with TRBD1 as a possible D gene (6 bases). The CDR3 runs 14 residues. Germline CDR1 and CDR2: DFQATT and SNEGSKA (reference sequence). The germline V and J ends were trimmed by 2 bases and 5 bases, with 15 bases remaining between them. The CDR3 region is CSARLTGFGYGYTF. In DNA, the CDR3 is TGCAGTGCTAGACTTACAGGGTTCGGTTATGGCTACACCTTC.

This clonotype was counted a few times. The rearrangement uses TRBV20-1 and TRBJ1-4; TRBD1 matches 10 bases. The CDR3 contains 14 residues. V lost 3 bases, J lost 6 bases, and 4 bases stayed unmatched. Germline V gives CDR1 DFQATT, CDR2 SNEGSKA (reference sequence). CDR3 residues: CSASSGTGDEKLFF. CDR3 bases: TGCAGTGCTAGCTCCGGGACAGGGGATGAAAAACTGTTTTTT.